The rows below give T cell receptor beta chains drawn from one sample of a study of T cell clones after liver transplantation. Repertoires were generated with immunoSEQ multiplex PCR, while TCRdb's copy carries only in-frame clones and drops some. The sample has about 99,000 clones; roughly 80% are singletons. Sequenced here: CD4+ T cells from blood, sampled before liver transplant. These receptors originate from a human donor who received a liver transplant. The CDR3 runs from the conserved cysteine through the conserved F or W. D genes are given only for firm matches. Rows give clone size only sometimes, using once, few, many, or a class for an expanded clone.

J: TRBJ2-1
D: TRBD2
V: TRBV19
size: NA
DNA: TGTGCCAGTAGTATACTCGCGGGGGGGATTAATGAGCAGTTCTTC
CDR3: CASSILAGGINEQFF

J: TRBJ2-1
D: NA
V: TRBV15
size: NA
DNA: TGTGCCACCAGCAGAGATTCCCGGGGAAAAGTCAATGAGCAGTTCTTC
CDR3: CATSRDSRGKVNEQFF

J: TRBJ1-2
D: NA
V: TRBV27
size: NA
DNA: TGTGCCAGCAGTTTATCGGCAGGGGTTACCTATGGCTACACCTTC
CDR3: CASSLSAGVTYGYTF

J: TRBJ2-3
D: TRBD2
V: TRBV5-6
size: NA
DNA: TGTGCCAGCAGCTTGGCAGGACTAGCGGGGCCAGATACGCAGTATTTT
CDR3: CASSLAGLAGPDTQYF

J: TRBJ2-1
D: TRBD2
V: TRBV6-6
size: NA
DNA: TGTGCCAGCAGTCCCGTGACTAGCGGGGACAATGAGCAGTTCTTC
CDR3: CASSPVTSGDNEQFF

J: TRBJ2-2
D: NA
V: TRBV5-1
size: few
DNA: TGCGCCAGCAGCTTGACTTTTTCCCCCGGGGAGCTGTTTTTT
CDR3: CASSLTFSPGELFF

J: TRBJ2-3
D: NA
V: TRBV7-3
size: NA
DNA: TGTGCCAGCAGCTTAGGGGGGCGCCGGGAGAATACGCAGTATTTT
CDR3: CASSLGGRRENTQYF

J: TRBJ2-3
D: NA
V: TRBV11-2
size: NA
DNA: TGTGCCAGCACCCTTCTAGTGCCAGATACGCAGTATTTT
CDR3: CASTLLVPDTQYF

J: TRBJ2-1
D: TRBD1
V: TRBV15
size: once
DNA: TGTGCCACCAGCAGAGGGGGACAGGGGCCAGACAATGAGCAGTTCTTC
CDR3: CATSRGGQGPDNEQFF

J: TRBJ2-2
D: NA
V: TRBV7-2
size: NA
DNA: TGTGCCAGCAGCCCTCGGGGGCAAACGAACACCGGGGAGCTGTTTTTT
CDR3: CASSPRGQTNTGELFF

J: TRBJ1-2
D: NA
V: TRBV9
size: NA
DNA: TGTGCCAGCAGCGTAGAAGGCAGGGGTGGCCATGGCTACACCTTC
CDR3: CASSVEGRGGHGYTF

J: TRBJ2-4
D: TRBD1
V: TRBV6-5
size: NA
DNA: TGTGCCAGCAGTTATTCCGGGACAGGGGCAGCCATTCAGTACTTC
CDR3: CASSYSGTGAAIQYF

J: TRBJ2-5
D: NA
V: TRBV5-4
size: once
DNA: TGTGCCAGCAGCCTCCCGGCCCCGGGGGAGACCCAGTACTTC
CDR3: CASSLPAPGETQYF

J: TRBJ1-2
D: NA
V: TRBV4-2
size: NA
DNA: TGTGCCAGCAGCCAAGACGCCTATGGCTACACCTTC
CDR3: CASSQDAYGYTF

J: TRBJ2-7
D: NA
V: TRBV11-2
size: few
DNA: TGTGCCAGCAGCTCGGATCTCCTATCCTACGAGCAGTACTTC
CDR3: CASSSDLLSYEQYF

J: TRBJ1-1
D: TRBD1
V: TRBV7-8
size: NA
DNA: TGTGCCAGCAGCCGCGCACAGGGGGCGAACACTGAAGCTTTCTTT
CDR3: CASSRAQGANTEAFF

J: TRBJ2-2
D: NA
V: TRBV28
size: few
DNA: TGTGCCAGCAGTGTCACCGACAGTTACACCGGGGAGCTGTTTTTT
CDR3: CASSVTDSYTGELFF

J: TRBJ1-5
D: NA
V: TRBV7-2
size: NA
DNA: TGTGCCAGCAGCTTAACGGGGCGCCTCAGGTCGCAGCCCCAGCATTTT
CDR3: CASSLTGRLRSQPQHF

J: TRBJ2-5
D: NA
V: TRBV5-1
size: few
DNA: TGCGCCAGCAGCTTGGAGTTGGAGACCCAGTACTTC
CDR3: CASSLELETQYF

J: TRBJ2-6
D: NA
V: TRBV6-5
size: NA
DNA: TGTGCCAGCAGTTTGACGGGGGCTACAGGGGCCAACGTCCTGACTTTC
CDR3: CASSLTGATGANVLTF

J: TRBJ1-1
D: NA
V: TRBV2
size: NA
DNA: TGTGCCAGCGGGGGGGTAAGCACTGAAGCTTTCTTT
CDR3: CASGGVSTEAFF

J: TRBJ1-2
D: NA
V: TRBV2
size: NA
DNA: TGTGCCAGCAGTTTAGACAGCTATGGCTACACCTTC
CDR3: CASSLDSYGYTF

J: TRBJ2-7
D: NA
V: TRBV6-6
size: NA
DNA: TGTGCCAGCAGCCAAACCCCGCACGAGCAGTACTTC
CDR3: CASSQTPHEQYF

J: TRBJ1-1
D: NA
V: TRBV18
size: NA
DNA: TGTGCCAACTCCCCCCTTGAGACTGAAGCTTTCTTT
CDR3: CANSPLETEAFF

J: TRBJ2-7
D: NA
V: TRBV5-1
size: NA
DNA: TGCGCCAGCAGCTCCGGGACCTCTCGCTCCTACGAGCAGTACTTC
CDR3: CASSSGTSRSYEQYF

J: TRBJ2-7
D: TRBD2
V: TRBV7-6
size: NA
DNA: TGTGCCAGCAGCTTGAGTAGCGGGAGCGGCTCCTACGAGCAGTACTTC
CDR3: CASSLSSGSGSYEQYF

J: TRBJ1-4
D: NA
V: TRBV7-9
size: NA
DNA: TGTGCCGCCGGAGGCCAGAATGAAAAACTGTTTTTT
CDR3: CAAGGQNEKLFF

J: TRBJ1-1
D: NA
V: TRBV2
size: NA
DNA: TGTGCCAAAGGGGTGCACACTGAAGCTTTCTTT
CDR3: CAKGVHTEAFF

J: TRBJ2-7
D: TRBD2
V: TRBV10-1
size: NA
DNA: TGCGCCAGCAGTGAGTCTCGGGGCGTAGCGGGAAAATCCTACGAGCAGTACTTC
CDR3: CASSESRGVAGKSYEQYF

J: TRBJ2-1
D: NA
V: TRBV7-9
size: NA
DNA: TGTGCCAGCAGCTTAGCCCGAGGGGACAATGAGCAGTTCTTC
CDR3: CASSLARGDNEQFF

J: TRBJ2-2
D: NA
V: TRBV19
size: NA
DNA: TGTGCCAGTAGTATAGCAGAGAACACCGGGGAGCTGTTTTTT
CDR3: CASSIAENTGELFF

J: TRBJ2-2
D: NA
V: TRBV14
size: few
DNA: TGTGCCAGCAGCCGCGAGACCCTTGCCGGGGAGCTGTTTTTT
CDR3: CASSRETLAGELFF

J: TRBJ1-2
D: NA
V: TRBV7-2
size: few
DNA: TGTGCCAGCAGCTTACCAGGGGACTATGGCTACACCTTC
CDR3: CASSLPGDYGYTF

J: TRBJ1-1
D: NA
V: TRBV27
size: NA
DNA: TGTGCCACCAGACCCTGGGGGACCGGGATTGAAGCTTTCTTT
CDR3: CATRPWGTGIEAFF

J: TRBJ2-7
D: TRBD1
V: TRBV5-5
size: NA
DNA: TGTGCCAGCAGAACGGGACAGGGTTACGAGCAGTACTTC
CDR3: CASRTGQGYEQYF

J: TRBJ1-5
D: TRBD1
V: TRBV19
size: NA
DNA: TGTGCCAGTATGGACGGGACAGGGCCCAATCAGCCCCAGCATTTT
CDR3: CASMDGTGPNQPQHF

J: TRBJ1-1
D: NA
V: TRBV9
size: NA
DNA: TGTGCCAGCAGCGGGGCTAGGGGTTCAGAAGCTTTCTTT
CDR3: CASSGARGSEAFF

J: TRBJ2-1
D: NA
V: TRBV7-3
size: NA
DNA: TGTGCCAGCAGCTTGTGGGGGGCCGACTCCTACAATGAGCAGTTCTTC
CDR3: CASSLWGADSYNEQFF

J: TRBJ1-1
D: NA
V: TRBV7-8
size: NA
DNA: TGTGCCAGCAGCTTAACCGGGGGGAACACTGAAGCTTTCTTT
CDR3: CASSLTGGNTEAFF

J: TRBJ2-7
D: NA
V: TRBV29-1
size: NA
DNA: TGCAGCGTAGGGCGGGCAGATAGGAGCTACGAGCAGTACTTC
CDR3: CSVGRADRSYEQYF

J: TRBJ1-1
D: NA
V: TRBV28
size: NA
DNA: TGTGCCAGCAGTTTGAATCCCGGGAACACTGAAGCTTTCTTT
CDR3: CASSLNPGNTEAFF

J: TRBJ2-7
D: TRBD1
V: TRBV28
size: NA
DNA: TGTGCCAGCAGTTTAGTGGGACAGCACTACGAGCAGTACTTC
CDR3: CASSLVGQHYEQYF

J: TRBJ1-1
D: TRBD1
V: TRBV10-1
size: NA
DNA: TGCGCCAGCAGTGAGTCATCCGGGACAGGGCTTGACGCTTTCTTT
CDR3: CASSESSGTGLDAFF

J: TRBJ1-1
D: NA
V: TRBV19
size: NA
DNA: TGTGCCAGTAGTATCGGCATGAACACTGAAGCTTTCTTT
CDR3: CASSIGMNTEAFF

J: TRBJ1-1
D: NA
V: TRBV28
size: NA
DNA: TGTGCCAGCAGTTCTAACGGGGTCCCCAACACTGAAGCTTTCTTT
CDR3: CASSSNGVPNTEAFF

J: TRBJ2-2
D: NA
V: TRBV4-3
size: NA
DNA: TGCGCCAGCGGCCGCACCGGGGAGCTGTTTTTT
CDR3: CASGRTGELFF

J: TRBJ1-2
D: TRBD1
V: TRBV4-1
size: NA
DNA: TGCGCCAGCAGCCAAGGTCAAGGTACGGACAGGGACCATGGCTACACCTTC
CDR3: CASSQGQGTDRDHGYTF

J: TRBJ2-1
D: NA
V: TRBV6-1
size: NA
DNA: TGTGCCCGCATCCCAGGGAATGAGCAGTTCTTC
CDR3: CARIPGNEQFF

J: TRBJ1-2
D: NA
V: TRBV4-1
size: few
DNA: TGCGCCAGCAGCCAAGATCGGACGGTTCGGGGGTTTAACTATGGCTACACCTTC
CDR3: CASSQDRTVRGFNYGYTF

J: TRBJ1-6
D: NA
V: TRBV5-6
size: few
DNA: TGTGCCAGCAGCTTCGGACAGATTAATTCACCCCTCCACTTT
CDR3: CASSFGQINSPLHF